This T cell receptor beta chain was identified in a study of spatial heterogeneity in lung cancer. Across the study: Detected sequences consistently included more beta-chain ones than alpha-chain ones. Tumor-region TCR transcript counts correlated strongly with a T cell module score from matched bulk RNA-seq.

This clonotype was recorded many times. Antigen unknown. Germline CDR1 is SEHNR and CDR2 is FQNEAQ (reference sequence). V lost 6 bases, J lost 1 base, and 10 bases lay in between. This CDR3 is built from 15 residues. Time point meaning: sample taken at primary tumor resection. Unsorted whole RNA samples from tumor, nontumor lung or frozen PBMC were sequenced. TCRdb recomputed calls from the 5' RACE reads with MiXCR, one row per CDR3 protein. This table holds more than 25,000 distinct CDR3 sequences, under 8.5% found once. Findings of the study overall: Tumors with more nonsynonymous mutations had more expanded intratumoral alpha and beta TCRs.

The genes are TRBV7-9 and TRBJ2-6; TRBD1 is a possible D gene (5 bases). Sequenced here: lung tumor tissue, sampled at surgery. The source of this sequence is a male donor with early-stage non-small cell lung cancer. The CDR3 is CASSPQGSGANVLTF. Here the CDR3 DNA reads TGTGCCAGCAGTCCTCAGGGTTCTGGGGCCAACGTCCTGACTTTC. Complete variable domain (other parts from reference TRBV7-9 and TRBJ2-6): DTGVSQNPRHKITKRGQNVTFRCDPISEHNRLYWYRQTLGQGPEFLTYFQNEAQLEKSRLLSDRFSAERPKGSFSTLEIQRTEQGDSAMYLCASSPQGSGANVLTFGAGSRLTVL.